This TCR beta chain was recorded in a study of blood T cell repertoires in COVID-19. Study background: Samples representing acute and convalescent COVID-19 were sourced from the United States, Italy and Spain. Sources were T cells, B-cell-depleted T cells, or PBMCs; the material itself was cDNA or gDNA.

Authors' data handling: Quantification of nucleated cells was approximated via reference gene primer amplification. Profiling relied on immunoSEQ multiplex PCR, and the TCRdb table lists in-frame clones only, not all of them. V and J calls and clone size are as listed in that table; D and trimming were resolved from the DNA. Here the sample spans about 160,000 clones, more than 80% being singletons. The J segment lost 0 bases and the V segment lost 6 bases, leaving 5 bases of the junction unmatched. The V gene's germline CDR1 is WNHNN and CDR2 SYGVQD (reference sequence). CDR3 length equals 14 residues.

The sample taken for sequencing was peripheral blood. The source is a human donor in a cohort sampled during active COVID-19. The chain employs TRBV10-1 and TRBJ2-7, with 7 bases fitting TRBD1. The CDR3 is CASRADRSSYEQYF. DNA for the CDR3: TGCGCCAGCAGGGCGGACAGGAGCTCCTACGAGCAGTACTTC.